This passage covers 8 T cell receptor beta chains from one sample sequenced in a study of PD-1 blockade in classical Hodgkin lymphoma. Every one of the patients relapsed after autologous stem cell transplantation (brentuximab vedotin exposure was variable). The method was immunoSEQ multiplex PCR; TCRdb's version includes in-frame clones alone and lacks a portion of them. The table includes more than 55,000 clones, 85% to 90% detected once. The sequencing here drew on peripheral blood mononuclear cells (PBMCs), taken before the second cycle of nivolumab. The receptors shown here come from a human donor with classical Hodgkin lymphoma.

The rearrangement links TRBV2 to TRBJ2-1; 11 bases map to TRBD1. Germline V gives CDR1 SNHLY, CDR2 FYNNEI. With V trimmed by 4 bases and J by 7 bases, 6 bases remained unmatched. There are 15 residues in the CDR3. The CDR3 spells CASSGGQGARNEQFF. CDR3 sequence (DNA): TGTGCCAGCAGTGGAGGACAGGGGGCGCGGAATGAGCAGTTCTTC.

The chain employs TRBV5-1 and TRBJ1-1; D is possibly TRBD1 (5 bases). Germline CDR1 reads SGHRS; CDR2 reads YFSETQ. CDR3 length: 16 residues. Deletions cut 0 bases from V and 4 bases from J, with 16 bases between. The CDR3 region has the DNA TGCGCCAGCAGCTTGGGGGCAGGGCCTTCGATCACTGAAGCTTTCTTT. Translating gives CASSLGAGPSITEAFF.

With respect to this clone: One junction end disagrees with the germline gene, perhaps due to a read error. The rearrangement joins TRBV2 to TRBJ2-3; TRBD1 might be the D (5 bases). This CDR3 has 13 amino acids. Germline V gene lookup returns CDR1 SNHLY and CDR2 FYNNEI. The CDR3 DNA follows: TGTGCCAGCAGTGAAGGAATGCTGAGACCCAGGGATTTT. This codes for CASSEGMLRPRDF. The variable domain in full, completed from reference TRBV2 and TRBJ2-3, reads EPEVTQTPSHQVTQMGQEVILRCVPISNHLYFYWYRQILGQKVEFLVSFYNNEISEKSEIFDDQFSVERPDGSNFTLKIRSTKLEDSAMYFCASSEGMLRPRDFGPGTRLTVL.

The chain uses TRBV2 and TRBJ2-3; a weak D match, TRBD1 (5 bases). With 2 bases removed from V and 0 bases from J, the gap between germline ends came to 6 bases. Germline V CDR1 and CDR2: SNHLY, FYNNEI. This CDR3 has 14 residues. The chain's CDR3 is CASSERTSTDTQYF. CDR3 nucleotide sequence: TGTGCCAGCAGTGAAAGGACAAGCACAGATACGCAGTATTTT.

The chain employs TRBV6-1 and TRBJ2-7; TRBD1 matches at 8 bases. V dropped 4 bases and J dropped 7; count of bases not matched to a gene: 9. The CDR3 extends over 14 amino acids. CDR1 and CDR2 from the germline V gene are MNHNS and SASEGT. The CDR3 DNA reads TGTGCCAGCAGTGTAGGACAGGGCTTTTCTGAGCAGTACTTC. Translation: CASSVGQGFSEQYF.

The chain couples TRBV7-8 to TRBJ1-4; TRBD1 aligns across 7 bases. V shed 5 bases and J 0 bases; nucleotides not matched to a gene: 6. The germline gives CDR1 SGHVS, CDR2 FQNEAQ. This CDR3 comprises 16 residues. The CDR3 region has the DNA TGTGCCAGCAGCAGGGGACAGAGTGCAACTAATGAAAAACTGTTTTTT. Translated: CASSRGQSATNEKLFF.

The chain joins TRBV5-1 to TRBJ1-1; 9 bases agree with TRBD1. Germline V gene data show CDR1 as SGHRS and CDR2 as YFSETQ. Losses at the gene ends were 2 bases for V and 5 bases for J; bases not matched to a gene: 4. This CDR3 contains 14 residues. The CDR3 is CASSLQGAQTEAFF. The CDR3 DNA reads as TGCGCCAGCAGCTTACAGGGGGCGCAGACTGAAGCTTTCTTT.

The chain combines TRBV14 with TRBJ2-3, with 9 bases matching TRBD2. The J segment lost 0 bases and the V segment lost 6 bases, leaving 7 bases of the junction unmatched. From germline, CDR1 is SGHDN and CDR2 FVKESK. The CDR3 loop spans 16 amino acids. CDR3 DNA sequence: TGTGCCAGCAGGGTTAGCGGGGGCACTAGCACAGATACGCAGTATTTT. As protein: CASRVSGGTSTDTQYF. The full variable domain, in which reference TRBV14 and TRBJ2-3 provide the parts outside the CDR3, is EAGVTQFPSHSVIEKGQTVTLRCDPISGHDNLYWYRRVMGKEIKFLLHFVKESKQDESGMPNNRFLAERTGGTYSTLKVQPAELEDSGVYFCASRVSGGTSTDTQYFGPGTRLTVL.